This T cell receptor (beta chain) is drawn from a study of cytomegalovirus exposure and HLA in healthy donors. V lost 0 bases, J lost 4 bases, and 8 bases stayed unmatched. The CDR3 covers 17 residues. In germline, CDR1 is MNHEY, CDR2 SMNVEV (reference sequence). Study outcomes and limitations: In vitro work confirmed that a few CMV-associated chains recognize CMV antigens. Later work associated roughly 17,000 TCR beta sequences with HLA alleles at 0.05 false discovery rate. Sequence variants that were highly shared formed a cluster that was likely a sequencing artifact.

A remark on this clone: Its cognate antigen is unknown.

Use of 60 Vbeta and 13 Jbeta primers characterized the PCR. Assay used: immunoSEQ multiplex PCR; TCRdb lists only in-frame clones, some missing. The sample carries approximately 170,000 clones, about 85% recorded once. This chain connects TRBV27 to TRBJ1-1; 10 positions agree with TRBD1. Specimen: PBMCs. The TCR sequence derives from a boy between 2 and 10 years old in good health and CMV-seronegative. The CDR3 loop is CASSLSGWGQGFTEAFF. The CDR3, as DNA: TGTGCCAGCAGTTTATCGGGTTGGGGACAGGGGTTCACTGAAGCTTTCTTT.